This passage covers 26 T cell receptor beta chains from one sample sequenced in a study of T-cell memory formation after mild COVID-19. TCRdb re-analysed the 5' RACE reads in MiXCR, keeping a single row per CDR3 protein. The sample records about 130,000 distinct CDR3 sequences, over 15% being singletons. Sequencing input: PBMCs or a T cell subset sorted from them (not recorded which). The receptors derive from a man younger than 35 who had mild COVID-19 (a few samples of this study predate the infection). Cell type and time point are not known.

The V call is TRBV2, the J call TRBJ1-1, with D uncertain. With 7 bases removed from V and 3 bases from J, the gap between germline ends came to 12 bases. The CDR3 contains 13 residues. Looked up from germline, CDR1 is SNHLY and CDR2 is FYNNEI. Here the CDR3 reads CASTSGGYTEAFF. The CDR3 nucleotides are TGTGCCAGCACCTCGGGAGGGTACACTGAAGCTTTCTTT.

The table lists this clonotype with a few counts. The rearrangement links TRBV7-2 to TRBJ1-2, with 8 bases lining up with TRBD1. Germline CDR1 SGHTA, CDR2 FQGNSA. V lost 1 base and J lost 3; bases outside the gene matches: 4. This CDR3 is 15 amino acids long. CDR3 nucleotides: TGTGCCAGCAGCTTAGGCGGACAGGGCTACTATGGCTACACCTTC. It is translated as CASSLGGQGYYGYTF.

This clonotype appeared a few times. The genes are TRBV2 and TRBJ2-3; the D gene is possibly TRBD2 (6 bases). Germline V gives CDR1 SNHLY, CDR2 FYNNEI. The length of the CDR3 is 14 residues. V gave up 9 bases and J gave up 1 base, with 14 bases separating them. The CDR3 nucleotides read TGTGCCAGTCGACTAGACTTTGGCACAGATACGCAGTATTTT. Protein sequence: CASRLDFGTDTQYF.

This clonotype was counted a few times. This chain uses TRBV5-1 with TRBJ2-6, with D hard to call. The CDR3 is 13 residues long. Germline V gene sequence: CDR1 SGHRS, CDR2 YFSETQ. The V end was cut by 7 bases, the J end by 3 bases, with 8 bases between. The CDR3 nucleotides read TGCGCCAGCGGGCGAGGTGGGGCCAACGTCCTGACTTTC. It encodes CASGRGGANVLTF.

The chain recombines TRBV6-2 or TRBV6-3 with TRBJ2-7; possible D gene TRBD1, 6 bases. Trimming took 5 bases from V and 1 from J, leaving 15 bases between them. The CDR3 contains 15 residues. Germline CDR1 is MNHEY and CDR2 is SVGEGT. The CDR3 DNA reads TGTGCCAGCAGTCCTAACGGACAGCAGTCCTACGAGCAGTACTTC. As protein: CASSPNGQQSYEQYF.

The chain joins TRBV11-2 to TRBJ2-3, with 9 bases lining up with TRBD1. The CDR3 is 16 residues long. CDR1 is SGHAT and CDR2 is FQNNGV in the germline V gene. The trim removed 4 bases at V and 1 base at J, leaving 6 bases unmatched. The CDR3 DNA reads as TGTGCCAGCAGCTCCTATCGGGACAGGGGCACAGATACGCAGTATTTT. This encodes CASSSYRDRGTDTQYF.

This clonotype appeared a few times. The rearrangement links TRBV28 to TRBJ2-2; TRBD1 aligns across 8 bases. Trimming took 10 bases from V and 3 from J; bases not matched to a gene: 10. CDR3 length: 15 residues. CDR1 and CDR2 (germline): MDHEN, SYDVKM. Here the CDR3 DNA reads TGTGCCATCCACGCCGGGACAGGATACACCGGGGAGCTGTTTTTT. Amino acid sequence: CAIHAGTGYTGELFF.

The table lists this clonotype with a few counts. CDR3 amino acids: CASSFLRTGELFF. The CDR3 DNA sequence: TGTGCCAGCAGCTTTCTCAGGACCGGGGAGCTGTTTTTT. The chain links TRBV7-2 to TRBJ2-2; D is unresolved. Germline V gene data show CDR1 as SGHTA and CDR2 as FQGNSA. V was clipped by 3 bases and J by 5 bases, with 7 bases between them. The CDR3 loop spans 13 amino acids. The variable domain in full, completed from reference TRBV7-2 and TRBJ2-2, reads GAGVSQSPSNKVTEKGKDVELRCDPISGHTALYWYRQSLGQGLEFLIYFQGNSAPDKSGLPSDRFSAERTGGSVSTLTIQRTQQEDSAVYLCASSFLRTGELFFGEGSRLTVL.

This clonotype was observed a handful of times. The chain employs TRBV6-2 or TRBV6-3 and TRBJ2-7, with D unresolved. The length of the CDR3 is 15 residues. Trimming pared 2 bases from V and 0 bases from J, leaving 11 bases between. Germline values: CDR1 MNHEY, CDR2 SVGEGT. This CDR3 reads CASSYAASSSYEQYV. The CDR3 DNA sequence: TGTGCCAGCAGTTACGCAGCTTCGAGCTCCTACGAGCAGTACGTC.

A word on this clonotype: A much larger clone differs from this one at a single base, so this may be a read error. The V and J genes are TRBV5-1 and TRBJ2-3, with D uncertain. The CDR3 covers 16 residues. The V end lost 4 bases, the J end lost 4 bases, and 19 bases lay between the germline ends. Germline loops: CDR1 SGHRS, CDR2 YFSETQ. CDR3 sequence: CASSLSSPANADTQYF. DNA for the CDR3: TGCGCCAGCAGCCTGAGCTCCCCCGCCAATGCAGATACGCAGTATTTT. Supplemented by reference TRBV5-1 and TRBJ2-3, the full variable domain reads KAGVTQTPRYLIKTRGQQVTLSCSPISGHRSVSWYQQTPGQGLQFLFEYFSETQRNKGNFPGRFSGRQFSNSRSEMNVSTLELGDSALYLCASSLSSPANADTQYFGPGTRLTVL.

In regard to this clonotype: Compared with germline, one end of the junction differs, possibly owing to a read error. The chain links TRBV6-6 to TRBJ2-5; D call uncertain. The CDR3 length is 11 residues. CDR1 MNHNY and CDR2 SVGAGI come from the germline V gene (reference sequence). CDR3 protein: CASSGPETQYF. CDR3 coding DNA: TGTGCCAGCAGTGGACCGGAGACACAGTACTTC.

The chain joins TRBV4-3 to TRBJ1-1; 7 positions agree with TRBD1. This CDR3 comprises 13 residues. Germline V gene sequence: CDR1 LGHNA, CDR2 YSLEER. J lost 4 bases, V lost 3 bases, and 2 bases had no gene match. The DNA for the CDR3 is TGCGCCAGCAGCCACGCAGGGGGCACTGAAGCTTTCTTT. It specifies CASSHAGGTEAFF.

A few counts support this clonotype. The chain combines TRBV4-3 with TRBJ1-6; a possible D gene is TRBD1 (5 bases). Germline V gene lookup returns CDR1 LGHNA and CDR2 YSLEER. Trimming removed 0 bases at V and 10 bases at J, with 19 bases between. The CDR3 covers 17 residues. Here the CDR3 reads CASSQETGRWSWSPLHF. CDR3 sequence (DNA): TGCGCCAGCAGCCAAGAAACAGGCCGGTGGTCATGGTCACCCCTCCACTTT.

This clonotype was picked up a small number of times. The rearrangement joins TRBV7-2 to TRBJ2-5; 10 bases map to TRBD1. The V and J ends lost 5 bases and 7 bases, in that order; junction bases with no gene match: 16. The CDR3 extends over 17 amino acids. Germline assignment: CDR1 SGHTA and CDR2 FQGNSA. Here the CDR3 reads CASSLDRGRVAGGTQYF. As DNA, the CDR3 is TGTGCCAGCAGCCTCGACAGGGGGCGCGTGGCAGGCGGGACCCAGTACTTC.

This clonotype was counted a few times. V gene TRBV20-1 combines with J gene TRBJ2-5; no clear D. There are 13 residues in the CDR3. V was cut by 3 bases and J by 2 bases, with 10 bases left in between. The V gene's germline CDR1 is DFQATT and CDR2 SNEGSKA (reference sequence). The CDR3: CSASRRLQETQYF. CDR3 nucleotides: TGCAGTGCTAGTAGGCGGTTACAAGAGACCCAGTACTTC.

A few counts support this clonotype. This rearrangement joins TRBV4-2 to TRBJ1-1; D not resolved. V was trimmed by 0 bases and J by 1 base, leaving 12 bases between them. Germline CDR1 LGHNA, CDR2 YNFKEQ. CDR3 length equals 16 residues. The CDR3 loop is CASSQDTARRNTEAFF. The CDR3 nucleotides are TGTGCCAGCAGCCAAGATACGGCGAGGAGGAACACTGAAGCTTTCTTT.

The chain combines TRBV5-1 with TRBJ1-1; tentatively, D is TRBD1 (5 bases). V lost 3 bases and J 8 bases, leaving 14 bases between the germline ends. Germline CDR1 is SGHRS and CDR2 is YFSETQ. The CDR3 runs 13 residues. For the CDR3, the DNA is TGCGCCAGCAGCTCTCCCGTGGGGGTCGAAGCTTTCTTT. It yields the protein CASSSPVGVEAFF.

The rearrangement uses TRBV11-2 and TRBJ2-5; 7 positions agree with TRBD2. The CDR3 totals 15 residues. V was pared by 5 bases and J by 0 bases, with 6 bases of the junction left unmatched. Per the germline V gene, CDR1 is SGHAT and CDR2 is FQNNGV. CDR3 nucleotide sequence: TGTGCCAGCAGCCCCCGCCTAGCGGACCAAGAGACCCAGTACTTC. It codes for CASSPRLADQETQYF. The full variable domain, its missing parts supplied by reference TRBV11-2 and TRBJ2-5, is EAGVAQSPRYKIIEKRQSVAFWCNPISGHATLYWYQQILGQGPKLLIQFQNNGVVDDSQLPKDRFSAERLKGVDSTLKIQPAKLEDSAVYLCASSPRLADQETQYFGPGTRLLVL.

This clonotype was recorded a few times. The chain couples TRBV6-2 or TRBV6-3 to TRBJ1-1; the D is unclear. Trimming left V 2 bases short and J 4 bases short, with 20 bases between. CDR3 length: 17 amino acids. The germline V gene encodes CDR1 MNHEY and CDR2 SVGEGT. The CDR3 DNA reads as TGTGCCAGCAGTTACCGACTTGGGAGTCTAAGTGGCACTGAAGCTTTCTTT. The encoded protein is CASSYRLGSLSGTEAFF.

The V call is TRBV6-6, the J call TRBJ1-2; TRBD1 is a possible D gene (5 bases). The CDR3 is 12 residues long. Germline V lookup: CDR1 MNHNY, CDR2 SVGAGI (reference sequence). Trimming stripped 9 bases from V and 3 bases from J, with 11 bases between. CDR3 amino acids: CASYGGYYGYTF. CDR3 coding DNA: TGTGCCAGTTACGGGGGATACTATGGCTACACCTTC.

This clonotype showed up just a few times. This rearrangement joins TRBV20-1 to TRBJ2-2; no reliable D call. V lost 3 bases to trimming and J lost 0 bases, with 8 bases between them. The germline V gene encodes CDR1 DFQATT and CDR2 SNEGSKA (reference sequence). The CDR3 has 14 residues. The chain's CDR3 is CSARAEANTGELFF. DNA of the CDR3: TGCAGTGCTAGGGCAGAAGCGAACACCGGGGAGCTGTTTTTT.

There are a few counts of this clonotype. V gene TRBV10-3 combines with J gene TRBJ1-4; maybe TRBD1 (5 bases). This CDR3 has 13 amino acids. V was shortened by 6 bases and J by 8 bases, with 13 bases between the two germline ends. Germline loops: CDR1 ENHRY, CDR2 SYGVKD. The CDR3 loop reads CAISAGTGEKLFF. In nucleotides, the CDR3 is TGTGCCATCAGCGCGGGGACGGGAGAAAAACTGTTTTTT.

This clonotype was picked up a small number of times. V usage is TRBV5-4 and J usage is TRBJ2-3; TRBD2 matches 9 bases. With 5 bases clipped from V and 6 bases from J, the junction kept 4 bases outside the gene matches. Germline V gene data show CDR1 as SGHNT and CDR2 as YYREEE (reference sequence). The CDR3 length is 13 residues. This CDR3 is CASSAGGLDTQYF. Here the CDR3 DNA reads TGTGCCAGCAGTGCGGGGGGGCTGGATACGCAGTATTTT.

The rearrangement links TRBV7-9 to TRBJ2-6; D uncertain. In germline, CDR1 is SEHNR, CDR2 FQNEAQ (reference sequence). Trimming took 2 bases from V and 0 from J, leaving 2 bases between them. The CDR3 is made up of 14 amino acids. The chain's CDR3 is CASSLHSGANVLTF. CDR3 nucleotide sequence: TGTGCCAGCAGCTTACACTCTGGGGCCAACGTCCTGACTTTC.

This clonotype has at least ten counts. The genes are TRBV5-1 and TRBJ1-2; no firm D call. Germline CDR1 is SGHRS and CDR2 is YFSETQ. V was shortened by 0 bases and J by 6 bases, with 6 bases between the two germline ends. The CDR3 has 12 residues. The CDR3 reads CASSLDRDGYTF. In DNA form, the CDR3 reads TGCGCCAGCAGCTTGGACCGGGATGGCTACACCTTC.

In this sample, this clonotype turned up many times. CDR3 amino acids: CASSPITFSLRETQYF. The CDR3 DNA sequence: TGTGCCAGCAGTCCGATCACTTTCTCGTTGAGAGAGACCCAGTACTTC. The chain is built from TRBV27 and TRBJ2-5; D not certain. Germline V gene lookup returns CDR1 MNHEY and CDR2 SMNVEV (reference sequence). This CDR3 is built from 16 residues. Trimming took off 5 bases at V and 4 bases at J, with 20 bases between the two ends.